Sequencing of this TCR beta chain was carried out in a study of T cell responses to AZD1222 COVID-19 vaccine. As for the study in general: Recipients boosted at about 4 weeks or about 12 weeks are pooled. Overall study findings and caveats: The peak T cell response came first, and repertoires were sampled only after it. Recipients of two AZD1222 doses showed rising Spike-specific TCR breadth and depth.

Repertoires were generated with immunoSEQ multiplex PCR, while TCRdb's copy carries only in-frame clones and drops some. In the table there are more than 140,000 clones, 90% to 95% of which are singletons. On this clone: Its antigen is not known.

V was pared by 1 base and J by 0 bases, with 10 bases between. This CDR3 is 16 amino acids long. The germline V gene has CDR1 SGHVS and CDR2 FQNEAQ. The V and J genes are TRBV7-8 and TRBJ1-3, with D perhaps TRBD1 (5 bases). The material was peripheral blood, obtained on day 0 of AZD1222 vaccination. The receptor was derived from an adult in good health. The CDR3 region has the DNA TGTGCCAGCAGCTTAGGAGCAGGGTTCTCTGGAAACACCATATATTTT. It is translated as CASSLGAGFSGNTIYF.